This T cell receptor beta chain came from a study of a mutant IDH1 vaccine in newly diagnosed glioma. Whole-study context: Once 4-6 weeks had passed after radiotherapy alone, vaccination started, or it started with temozolomide cycles.

The method was immunoSEQ multiplex PCR; TCRdb's version includes in-frame clones alone and lacks a portion of them. The repertoire holds roughly 32,000 clones, with around 90% as singletons. Time point meaning: week 47, end of study. In every dose of vaccine, 300 ug of mutant IDH1 20-mer peptide was given alongside topical imiquimod. Germline V gene data show CDR1 as SNHLY and CDR2 as FYNNEI. V was pared by 5 bases and J by 4 bases, with 10 bases of the junction left unmatched. This CDR3 is 15 amino acids long. As to this clone: Its target is not known.

The specimen was PBMCs, collected from a glioma patient whose treatment included an IDH1 peptide vaccine. The genes are TRBV2 and TRBJ1-2, with 7 bases lining up with TRBD1. This receptor was identified in a man between 35 and 55 years old with glioma. The CDR3 DNA reads as TGTGCCAGCAGTCCCCGGGACAGCCTTATCTATGGCTACACCTTC. Amino acid sequence: CASSPRDSLIYGYTF.